This entry lists 9 T cell receptor beta chains sequenced from one sample in a study of T-cell memory formation after mild COVID-19. TCRdb analysed the 5' RACE reads with MiXCR anew, one entry per CDR3 protein. The data hold some 69,000 distinct CDR3 sequences, with over 15% observed a single time. Sequencing input: PBMCs or a T cell subset sorted from them (not recorded which). The receptor set was obtained from an adult woman who had mild COVID-19 (a few samples of this study predate the infection). Cell type and time point are not known.

The chain uses TRBV20-1 and TRBJ1-2; no firm D call. V shed 0 bases and J shed 0 bases, with 8 bases lying between them. Germline CDR1 DFQATT, CDR2 SNEGSKA (reference sequence). This CDR3 has 14 residues. CDR3: CSARESESNYGYTF. In DNA form, the CDR3 reads TGCAGTGCTAGAGAGTCCGAATCTAACTATGGCTACACCTTC.

The V gene is TRBV7-9, the J gene TRBJ1-1; 7 bases map to TRBD1. Looked up from germline, CDR1 is SEHNR and CDR2 is FQNEAQ (reference sequence). The CDR3 has 16 amino acids. V was clipped by 6 bases and J by 0 bases; unmatched bases: 10. The CDR3 nucleotides read TGTGCCAGCAGACAAGGGGGCGTGGGCTTGAACACTGAAGCTTTCTTT. Amino acids: CASRQGGVGLNTEAFF.

This chain joins TRBV7-9 and TRBJ2-7; D gene unclear. This CDR3 is 12 amino acids long. V lost 4 bases and J 7 bases, leaving 11 bases between the germline ends. Per the germline V gene, CDR1 is SEHNR and CDR2 is FQNEAQ (reference sequence). The CDR3 DNA reads TGTGCCAGCAGCTCGCCCCGGGTTGAGCAGTACTTC. Translated, it gives CASSSPRVEQYF.

This chain connects TRBV29-1 to TRBJ1-2, with a possible D match to TRBD1 (6 bases). Trimming removed 5 bases at V and 7 bases at J, with 17 bases between. The CDR3 has 13 residues. CDR1 is SQVTM and CDR2 is ANQGSEA in the germline V gene. The CDR3 sequence: CSVKSTGPAGYTF. As DNA, the CDR3 is TGCAGCGTTAAATCTACAGGGCCCGCTGGCTACACCTTC.

This clonotype turned up a few times. The J gene is TRBJ1-5, the V gene TRBV5-1; 10 bases are a match to TRBD1. V shed 0 bases and J 5 bases; nucleotides not matched to a gene: 2. Germline CDR1 reads SGHRS; CDR2 reads YFSETQ. CDR3 length: 15 amino acids. The CDR3 region has the DNA TGCGCCAGCAGCTTGGGACAGGGGGCAGATCAGCCCCAGCATTTT. It is translated as CASSLGQGADQPQHF.

The CDR3 protein is CASSDAIAGHYNEQFF. The CDR3 DNA follows: TGTGCCAGCAGCGACGCCATAGCGGGACATTACAATGAGCAGTTCTTC. The chain has TRBV7-9 and TRBJ2-1, with TRBD2 identical over 8 bases. The CDR3 is 16 amino acids. J gave up 4 bases and V 5 bases, and 10 bases lay outside the gene matches. CDR1 is SEHNR, CDR2 FQNEAQ, per germline (reference sequence).

The V and J genes are TRBV7-6 and TRBJ2-3; 9 nucleotides agree with TRBD2. In germline, CDR1 is SGHVS, CDR2 FNYEAQ. The trim removed 5 bases at V and 4 bases at J, leaving 7 bases unmatched. This CDR3 has 15 residues. In DNA, the CDR3 is TGTGCCAGCAGCGCTAGCGGGGCGGGGGCAGATACGCAGTATTTT. It specifies CASSASGAGADTQYF.

The chain combines TRBV4-3 with TRBJ2-1; TRBD1 matches 9 bases. CDR3 length equals 16 residues. Unmatched junction bases numbered 9, after V lost 1 base and J lost 8 bases. CDR1 LGHNA and CDR2 YSLEER come from the germline V gene. The CDR3: CASSQGGTGPRDEQFF. CDR3 sequence (DNA): TGCGCCAGCAGCCAAGGGGGGACAGGGCCCAGGGATGAGCAGTTCTTC.

This chain connects TRBV6-2 or TRBV6-3 to TRBJ2-3; tentative D call: TRBD2 (5 bases). The V end lost 4 bases, the J end lost 2 bases, and 13 bases lay between the germline ends. CDR1 and CDR2 (germline): MNHEY, SVGEGT. The CDR3 is 15 residues long. In DNA form, the CDR3 reads TGTGCCAGCAGTTCCGTCGGGATGCACACAGATACGCAGTATTTT. Translating gives CASSSVGMHTDTQYF.